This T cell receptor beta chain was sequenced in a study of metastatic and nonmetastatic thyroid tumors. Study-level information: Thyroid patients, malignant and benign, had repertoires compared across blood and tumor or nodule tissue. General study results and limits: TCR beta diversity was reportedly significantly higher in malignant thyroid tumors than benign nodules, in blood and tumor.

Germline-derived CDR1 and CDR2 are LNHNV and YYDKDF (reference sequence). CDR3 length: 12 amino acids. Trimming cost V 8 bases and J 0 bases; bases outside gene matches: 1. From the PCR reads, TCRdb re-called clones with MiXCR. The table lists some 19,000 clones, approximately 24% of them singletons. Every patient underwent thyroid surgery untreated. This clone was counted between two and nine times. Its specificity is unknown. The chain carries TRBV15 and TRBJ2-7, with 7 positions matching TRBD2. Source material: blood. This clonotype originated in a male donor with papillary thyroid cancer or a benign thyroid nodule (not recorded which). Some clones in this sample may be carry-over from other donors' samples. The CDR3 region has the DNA TGTGCCACCGGGGGGGACTCCTACGAGCAGTACTTC. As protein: CATGGDSYEQYF.